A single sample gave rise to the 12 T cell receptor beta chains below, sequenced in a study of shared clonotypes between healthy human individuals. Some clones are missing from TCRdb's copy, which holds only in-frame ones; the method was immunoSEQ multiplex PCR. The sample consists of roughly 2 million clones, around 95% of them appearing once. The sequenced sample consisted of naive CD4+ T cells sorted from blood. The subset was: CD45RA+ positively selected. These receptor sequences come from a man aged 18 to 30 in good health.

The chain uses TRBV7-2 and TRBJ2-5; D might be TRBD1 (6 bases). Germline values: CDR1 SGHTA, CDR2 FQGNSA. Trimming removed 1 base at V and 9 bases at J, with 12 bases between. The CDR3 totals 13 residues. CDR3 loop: CASSLEAEGAQYF. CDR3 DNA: TGTGCCAGCAGCTTAGAGGCCGAGGGGGCCCAGTACTTC.

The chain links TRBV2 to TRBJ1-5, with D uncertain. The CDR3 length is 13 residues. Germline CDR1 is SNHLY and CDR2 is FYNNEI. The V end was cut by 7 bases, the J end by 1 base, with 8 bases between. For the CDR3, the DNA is TGTGCCAGCACACAGCAAAGCAATCAGCCCCAGCATTTT. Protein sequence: CASTQQSNQPQHF.

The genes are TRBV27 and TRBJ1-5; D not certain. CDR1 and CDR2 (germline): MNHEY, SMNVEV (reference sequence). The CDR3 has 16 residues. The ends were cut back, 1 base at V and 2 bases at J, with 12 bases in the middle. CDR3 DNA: TGTGCCAGCAGTTTATGGCCCCCGGGCGGCAATCAGCCCCAGCATTTT. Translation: CASSLWPPGGNQPQHF.

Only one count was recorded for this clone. CDR3 residues: CASRAQGNSYEQYF. Written as DNA, the CDR3 is TGTGCCAGCAGGGCCCAGGGAAACTCCTACGAGCAGTACTTC. This chain uses TRBV2 with TRBJ2-7, with a weak D call TRBD1 (5 bases). V dropped 6 bases and J dropped 0 bases, with 12 bases sitting between them. This CDR3 region has 14 residues. The germline gives CDR1 SNHLY, CDR2 FYNNEI.

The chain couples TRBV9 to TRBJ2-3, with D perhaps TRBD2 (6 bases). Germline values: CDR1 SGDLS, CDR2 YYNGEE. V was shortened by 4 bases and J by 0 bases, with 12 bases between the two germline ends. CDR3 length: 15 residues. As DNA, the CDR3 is TGTGCCAGCAGCACGGGACTGTCTAGCACAGATACGCAGTATTTT. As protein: CASSTGLSSTDTQYF.

The CDR3 DNA reads TGCGCCAGCACCCCGACCCAAAGCTCCTACGAGCAGTACTTC. Amino acids: CASTPTQSSYEQYF. The J gene is TRBJ2-7, the V gene TRBV5-1; D remains unclear. The CDR3 runs to 14 residues. Per germline, CDR1 SGHRS and CDR2 YFSETQ. The V gene lost 6 bases and the J gene lost 0 bases, with 13 bases spanning the gap. The variable domain in full, with the rest retrieved from reference TRBV5-1 and TRBJ2-7, is KAGVTQTPRYLIKTRGQQVTLSCSPISGHRSVSWYQQTPGQGLQFLFEYFSETQRNKGNFPGRFSGRQFSNSRSEMNVSTLELGDSALYLCASTPTQSSYEQYFGPGTRLTVT.

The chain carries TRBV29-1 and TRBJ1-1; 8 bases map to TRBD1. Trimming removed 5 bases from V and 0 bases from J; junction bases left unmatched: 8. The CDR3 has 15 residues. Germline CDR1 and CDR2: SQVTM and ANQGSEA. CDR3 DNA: TGCAGCGTTAACCGACAGGGGACCATGAACACTGAAGCTTTCTTT. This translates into CSVNRQGTMNTEAFF.

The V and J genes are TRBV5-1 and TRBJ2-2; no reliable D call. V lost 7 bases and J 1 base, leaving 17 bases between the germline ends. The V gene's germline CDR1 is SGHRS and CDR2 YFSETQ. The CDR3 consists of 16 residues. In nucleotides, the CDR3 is TGCGCCAGCCTCTCTCAGCTCCGCCAGAACACCGGGGAGCTGTTTTTT. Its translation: CASLSQLRQNTGELFF.

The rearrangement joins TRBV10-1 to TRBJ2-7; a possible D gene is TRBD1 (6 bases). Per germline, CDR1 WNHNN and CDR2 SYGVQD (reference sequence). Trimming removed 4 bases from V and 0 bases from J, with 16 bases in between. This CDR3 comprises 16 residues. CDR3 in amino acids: CASSGPRTANSYEQYF. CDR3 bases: TGCGCCAGCAGTGGGCCTCGGACAGCTAACTCCTACGAGCAGTACTTC.

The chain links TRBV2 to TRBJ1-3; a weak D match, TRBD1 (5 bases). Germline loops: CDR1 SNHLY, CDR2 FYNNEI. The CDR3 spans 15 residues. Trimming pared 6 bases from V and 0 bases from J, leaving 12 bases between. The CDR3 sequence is CASRRTGNSGNTIYF. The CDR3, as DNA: TGTGCCAGCAGACGTACAGGAAACTCTGGAAACACCATATATTTT.

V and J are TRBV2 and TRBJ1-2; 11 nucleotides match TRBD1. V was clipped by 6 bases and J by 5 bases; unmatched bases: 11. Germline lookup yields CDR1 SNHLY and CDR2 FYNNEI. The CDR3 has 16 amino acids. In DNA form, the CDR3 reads TGTGCCAGCAGAACTACCGGGACAGGGGGTCTATATGGCTACACCTTC. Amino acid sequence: CASRTTGTGGLYGYTF.

The CDR3 loop is CASSLNGLGNQPQHF. The CDR3 DNA follows: TGTGCCAGCAGTTTAAACGGGTTGGGCAATCAGCCCCAGCATTTT. This chain connects TRBV28 to TRBJ1-5; the D is unclear. This CDR3 is 15 amino acids long. Germline values: CDR1 MDHEN, CDR2 SYDVKM. Trimming pared 2 bases from V and 2 bases from J, leaving 10 bases between.